The clone carrying this T cell receptor (beta chain) was seen repeatedly, ten times or more. Its target is not known. The time point was: newly diagnosed GD, antithyroid drugs for less than 3 months. There was RNA extracted from PBMCs, and the TCR library was made from it. The sample comes from a study of regulatory T cells in long-lasting Graves disease. The wider study: Antithyroid drugs had been given to newly diagnosed Graves' patients for under 3 months.

With 6 bases clipped from V and 2 bases from J, the junction kept 8 bases outside the gene matches. The germline V gene has CDR1 WNHNN and CDR2 SYGVQD (reference sequence). This CDR3 comprises 15 residues. Findings and limits, study-wide: There were preferences for TRBV28, TRBJ1-2 and TRBJ2-5 in persistent disease. Persistent patients had more shared public clonotypes (fewer than 3,000) than new patients (about 870). Researchers reported studying only peripheral blood, not thyroid tissue.

TCR beta libraries were built with iRepertoire HTBI primers and Arm-PCR of CDR3 regions. TCRdb re-called the multiplex PCR reads with MiXCR, one entry per CDR3 protein. The repertoire consists of 350,000 to 400,000 distinct CDR3 sequences, with 15% to 19% occurring once and the leading ten covering 22%. This sample comprised peripheral blood mononuclear cells (PBMCs), obtained at new diagnosis, from a patient treated with antithyroid drugs. The sequence derives from a female donor with Graves disease. This sequence joins TRBV10-1 and TRBJ2-7, with 9 bases lining up with TRBD1. The CDR3 reads CASSGPGQGPYEQYF. CDR3 nucleotides: TGCGCCAGCAGCGGTCCGGGACAGGGTCCCTACGAGCAGTACTTC.